A single T cell receptor (beta chain) is shown here with its context. Uncontrolled infections, other autoimmune diseases, pregnancy or lactation led to exclusion of patients. The PBMCs had their origin in 7.5 to 10 ml of fresh peripheral blood. Amplification of TCR beta CDR3 regions used RNA as the template. Using the HTBI primer set, a first-round RT-PCR was run on the TCR CDR3. Via MiXCR, TCRdb re-called the multiplex PCR reads, giving one row per CDR3 protein. The data contain about 640,000 distinct CDR3 sequences, under 25% of them singletons. The data derive from a study of T cells in Graves' hyperthyroidism and ophthalmopathy. The sequencing input was blood. The clonotype comes from a man aged 30 to 39 with Graves' ophthalmopathy.

CDR3 in amino acids: CASSQDMDGYEQYF. CDR3 coding DNA: TGCGCCAGCAGCCAAGATATGGACGGGTACGAGCAGTACTTC. This chain joins TRBV4-3 and TRBJ2-7; no firm D call. This CDR3 has 14 residues. V shed 0 bases and J shed 4 bases, with 10 bases lying between them. The germline V gene has CDR1 LGHNA and CDR2 YSLEER.